A selection of T cell receptor beta chains follows, all from one sample in a study of shared clonotypes between healthy human individuals. Profiled with immunoSEQ multiplex PCR; TCRdb holds only in-frame clones, not every one. The sample contains over 2 million clones, roughly 94% of which appear only once. The material sequenced was naive CD4+ T cells sorted from blood. The receptors stem from a man between 18 and 35 years old in good health. Each CDR3 is given with its conserved first and last residue. A D gene is named only where the DNA matches it firmly. Expanded clones are given a class, and other clones once, few, many or no size at all.

NA	NA	TRBV7-3	TRBJ2-3	CASSLTIEPPTDTQYF	TGTGCCAGCAGCCTAACCATAGAGCCGCCCACAGATACGCAGTATTTT
NA	NA	TRBV6-5	TRBJ2-1	CASSSGLSATEQFF	TGTGCCAGCAGTTCGGGACTCTCAGCCACTGAGCAGTTCTTC
NA	NA	TRBV7-2	TRBJ1-3	CASSLAPLSPSGNTIYF	TGTGCCAGCAGCTTAGCGCCTCTGTCTCCCTCTGGAAACACCATATATTTT
TRBD2	NA	TRBV28	TRBJ2-3	CASRLAGGPDTQYF	TGTGCCAGCAGACTAGCGGGAGGGCCGGATACGCAGTATTTT
TRBD1	NA	TRBV2	TRBJ2-3	CASSNRDRITDTQYF	TGTGCCAGCAGTAACCGGGACAGGATCACAGATACGCAGTATTTT
NA	few	TRBV29-1	TRBJ2-1	CSVEVRDPFF	TGCAGCGTTGAAGTGCGGGACCCGTTCTTC
NA	NA	TRBV19	TRBJ2-5	CASNRQEGGTQYF	TGTGCCAGTAACCGACAGGAAGGCGGGACCCAGTACTTC
NA	once	TRBV18	TRBJ1-4	CASSSSVGATNEKLFF	TGTGCCAGCTCATCTAGCGTAGGTGCAACTAATGAAAAACTGTTTTTT
NA	NA	TRBV5-1	TRBJ1-5	CASSETGFFNQPQHF	TGCGCCAGCAGCGAAACAGGGTTTTTCAATCAGCCCCAGCATTTT
NA	NA	TRBV30	TRBJ2-4	CAWSDRVYLNIQYF	TGTGCCTGGAGTGACCGGGTCTATTTAAACATTCAGTACTTC
NA	NA	TRBV9	TRBJ1-5	CASSVGDGINQPQHF	TGTGCCAGCAGCGTAGGTGACGGAATTAATCAGCCCCAGCATTTT
NA	NA	TRBV7-6	TRBJ1-2	CASSFNPPGELGGYTF	TGTGCCAGCAGCTTTAATCCTCCGGGGGAGTTAGGTGGCTACACCTTC
NA	NA	TRBV18	TRBJ2-7	CASSPQGEREQYF	TGTGCCAGCTCACCACAAGGGGAGCGGGAGCAGTACTTC
NA	NA	TRBV7-6	TRBJ2-2	CASSSGRGTNTGELFF	TGTGCCAGCAGCTCCGGAAGGGGGACGAACACCGGGGAGCTGTTTTTT
NA	NA	TRBV30	TRBJ1-5	CAWRGLGDQPQHF	TGTGCCTGGAGAGGTCTGGGCGATCAGCCCCAGCATTTT
NA	NA	TRBV18	TRBJ2-3	CASSPRQGLDLGPPSPDTQYF	TGTGCCAGCTCACCCCGGCAGGGTCTGGACCTAGGCCCACCGTCGCCAGATACGCAGTATTTT
TRBD2	NA	TRBV27	TRBJ2-1	CASSLLGLAGGYYNEQFF	TGTGCCAGCAGTTTGTTGGGACTAGCGGGGGGGTACTACAATGAGCAGTTCTTC
TRBD1	NA	TRBV5-1	TRBJ2-7	CASSLPGQGYEQYF	TGCGCCAGCAGCCTCCCGGGACAGGGCTACGAGCAGTACTTC
TRBD2	once	TRBV7-8	TRBJ2-7	CASSGGLAGIYEQYF	TGTGCCAGCAGCGGAGGACTAGCGGGAATCTACGAGCAGTACTTC
NA	NA	TRBV5-1	TRBJ1-1	CASSSDRLVNTEAFF	TGCGCCAGCAGCTCGGACCGCCTTGTGAACACTGAAGCTTTCTTT
NA	NA	TRBV4-3	TRBJ1-6	CASSQDAEVYNSPLHF	TGCGCCAGCAGCCAAGATGCAGAGGTCTATAATTCACCCCTCCACTTT
NA	few	TRBV5-1	TRBJ1-3	CASSLAGAGNTIYF	TGCGCCAGCAGCTTGGCAGGAGCTGGAAACACCATATATTTT
NA	NA	TRBV14	TRBJ2-3	CASSQDPATNRFGQYF	TGTGCCAGCAGCCAAGATCCGGCGACGAACCGCTTCGGGCAGTATTTT
TRBD1	NA	TRBV5-6	TRBJ1-6	CASSQGQVAYNSPLHF	TGTGCCAGCAGCCAGGGACAGGTGGCCTATAATTCACCCCTCCACTTT
NA	NA	TRBV4-1	TRBJ2-3	CASSQEVGLSYTPDTQYF	TGCGCCAGCAGCCAAGAAGTAGGGCTATCTTATACTCCAGATACGCAGTATTTT
TRBD1	NA	TRBV5-6	TRBJ1-3	CASSPAGTGVSGNTIYF	TGTGCCAGCAGCCCCGCCGGGACAGGGGTCTCTGGAAACACCATATATTTT
NA	NA	TRBV5-4	TRBJ2-3	CASSQSSDTQYF	TGTGCCAGCAGCCAGAGCTCAGATACGCAGTATTTT
NA	NA	TRBV5-1	TRBJ1-2	CASSLEGQGLGYTF	TGCGCCAGCAGCTTGGAGGGGCAGGGTCTGGGCTACACCTTC
NA	once	TRBV9	TRBJ2-5	CASSVARGTQETQYF	TGTGCCAGCAGCGTAGCACGGGGAACTCAAGAGACCCAGTACTTC
NA	NA	TRBV20-1	TRBJ2-7	CSATSVEQYF	TGCAGTGCTACTAGCGTCGAGCAGTACTTC
NA	NA	TRBV6-1	TRBJ2-7	CASSDLQREQYF	TGTGCCAGCAGTGATTTGCAACGCGAGCAGTACTTC
TRBD1	NA	TRBV7-8	TRBJ2-5	CASSLGQGAFQETQYF	TGTGCCAGCAGCTTGGGACAGGGGGCCTTCCAAGAGACCCAGTACTTC
NA	NA	TRBV7-2	TRBJ1-4	CASSLVGPPFELFF	TGTGCCAGCAGCTTAGTAGGGCCGCCGTTTGAACTGTTTTTT
TRBD2	NA	TRBV7-2	TRBJ2-7	CASSPPRGRAYEQYF	TGTGCCAGCAGCCCCCCCCGTGGGAGGGCCTACGAGCAGTACTTC
TRBD2	NA	TRBV6-6	TRBJ2-1	CASSRTTSGHNEQFF	TGTGCCAGCAGTCGCACTACTAGCGGCCACAATGAGCAGTTCTTC
NA	NA	TRBV6-1	TRBJ1-3	CASSERNTIYF	TGTGCCAGCAGTGAAAGAAACACCATATATTTT
NA	NA	TRBV6-6	TRBJ1-1	CASSYSRQKNTEAFF	TGTGCCAGCAGTTACTCGCGACAGAAAAACACTGAAGCTTTCTTT